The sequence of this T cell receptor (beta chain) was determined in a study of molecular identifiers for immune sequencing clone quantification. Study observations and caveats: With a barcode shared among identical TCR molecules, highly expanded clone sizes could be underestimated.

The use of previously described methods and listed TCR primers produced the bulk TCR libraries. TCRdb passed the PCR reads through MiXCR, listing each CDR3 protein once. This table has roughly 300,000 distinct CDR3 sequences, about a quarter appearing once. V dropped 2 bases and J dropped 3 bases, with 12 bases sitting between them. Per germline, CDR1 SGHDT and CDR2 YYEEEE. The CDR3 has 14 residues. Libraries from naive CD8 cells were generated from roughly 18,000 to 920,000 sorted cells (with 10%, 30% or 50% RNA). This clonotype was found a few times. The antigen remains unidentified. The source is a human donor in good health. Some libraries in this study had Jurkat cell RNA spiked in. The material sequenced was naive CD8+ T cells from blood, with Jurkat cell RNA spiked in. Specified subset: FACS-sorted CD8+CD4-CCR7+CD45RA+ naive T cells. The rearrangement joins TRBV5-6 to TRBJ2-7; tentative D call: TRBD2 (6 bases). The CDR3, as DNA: TGTGCCAGCAGCTTATGGGACTTACGCTACGAGCAGTACTTC. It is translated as CASSLWDLRYEQYF.